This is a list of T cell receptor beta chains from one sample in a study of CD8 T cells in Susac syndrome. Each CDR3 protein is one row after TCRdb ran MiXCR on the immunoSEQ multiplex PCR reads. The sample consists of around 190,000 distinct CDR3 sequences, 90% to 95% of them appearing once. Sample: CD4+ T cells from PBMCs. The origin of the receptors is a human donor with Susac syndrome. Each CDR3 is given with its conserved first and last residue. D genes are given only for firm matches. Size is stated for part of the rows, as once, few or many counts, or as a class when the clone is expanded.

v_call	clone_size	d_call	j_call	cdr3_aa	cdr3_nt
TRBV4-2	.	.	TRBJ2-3	CASSQGRDEDTQYF	TGTGCCAGCAGCCAAGGTAGGGACGAAGATACGCAGTATTTT
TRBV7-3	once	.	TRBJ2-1	CASSLGVDNEQFF	TGTGCCAGCAGCTTAGGAGTGGACAATGAGCAGTTCTTC
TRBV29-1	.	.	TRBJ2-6	CSVAISRNSGANVLTF	TGCAGCGTTGCAATTTCAAGAAATTCTGGGGCCAACGTCCTGACTTTC
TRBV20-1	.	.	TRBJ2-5	CSASEETQYF	TGCAGTGCTAGTGAAGAGACCCAGTACTTC
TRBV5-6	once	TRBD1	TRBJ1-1	CASSYNRGQSEAFF	TGTGCCAGCAGCTATAACAGGGGGCAATCGGAAGCTTTCTTT
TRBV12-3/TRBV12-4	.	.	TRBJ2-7	CASSPYIYEQYF	TGTGCCAGCAGTCCCTACATCTACGAGCAGTACTTC
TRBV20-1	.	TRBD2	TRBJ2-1	CSARAGTSGYNEQFF	TGCAGTGCTAGAGCCGGGACTAGCGGCTACAATGAGCAGTTCTTC
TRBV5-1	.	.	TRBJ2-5	CASSLDRKETQYF	TGCGCCAGCAGCTTGGACCGCAAAGAGACCCAGTACTTC
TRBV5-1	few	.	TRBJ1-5	CASSLDGGGQPQHF	TGCGCCAGCAGCTTGGATGGGGGGGGCCAGCCCCAGCATTTT
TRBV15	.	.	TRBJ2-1	CATSTSQGAYNEQFF	TGTGCCACCAGCACTTCCCAAGGGGCTTACAATGAGCAGTTCTTC
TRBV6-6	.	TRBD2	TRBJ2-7	CASRPIAGGPYEQYF	TGTGCCAGCAGACCCATAGCGGGGGGGCCCTACGAGCAGTACTTC
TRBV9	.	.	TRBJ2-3	CASSRDSAADTQYF	TGTGCCAGCAGCCGGGACTCGGCAGCAGATACGCAGTATTTT
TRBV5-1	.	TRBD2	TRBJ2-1	CASRLLAGVYNEQFF	TGCGCCAGCAGGTTACTAGCGGGGGTCTACAATGAGCAGTTCTTC
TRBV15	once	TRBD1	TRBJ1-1	CATSRGTGERNEAFF	TGTGCCACCAGCAGAGGGACAGGGGAAAGGAATGAAGCTTTCTTT
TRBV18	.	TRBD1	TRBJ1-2	CASSGGQDLNYGYTF	TGTGCCAGCTCCGGAGGACAGGACCTAAACTATGGCTACACCTTC
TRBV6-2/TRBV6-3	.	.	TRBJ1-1	CASSLRERTEAFF	TGTGCCAGCAGTCTCAGGGAAAGGACTGAAGCTTTCTTT